The subject of this entry is one T cell receptor (beta chain). Generated by immunoSEQ multiplex PCR, the TCRdb table keeps only in-frame clones and is missing some. The repertoire includes 200,000 to 250,000 clones, approximately 88% of them detected once, and roughly 6% sits in the top ten. This sample was taken from a study of blood T cell repertoires in COVID-19. Study summary: COVID-19 samples from acute and convalescent phases originated in the United States, Italy and Spain.

This CDR3 has 15 amino acids. Germline assignment: CDR1 LGHDT and CDR2 YNNKEL (reference sequence). J gave up 8 bases and V 4 bases, and 9 bases lay outside the gene matches. What was sequenced was peripheral blood. The chain joins TRBV3-1 (or the pseudogene TRBV3-2) to TRBJ1-5; 9 nucleotides match TRBD1. The source is a woman in her twenties or thirties with COVID-19, enrolled during active disease. The CDR3 DNA follows: TGTGCCAGCAGCCGCCCCCCGGACAGGGGAAAGCCCCAGCATTTT. Its protein is CASSRPPDRGKPQHF.